This T cell receptor beta chain was identified in a study of metastatic and nonmetastatic thyroid tumors. In the study overall: Repertoire comparison spanned blood and tumor or nodule tissue of malignant and benign thyroid patients.

The V gene lost 5 bases and the J gene lost 7 bases, with 14 bases spanning the gap. The germline V gene has CDR1 MDHEN and CDR2 SYDVKM. The CDR3 runs 13 residues. TCRdb reprocessed the PCR reads via MiXCR. The sample records 25,000 to 35,000 clones, roughly 4.2% being singletons. General observations from the study: The reported finding was significantly higher TCR beta diversity in malignant thyroid tumors relative to benign nodules, in blood and tumor.

This clone is labeled medium-sized. Its target is unknown. Ahead of thyroid surgery, no patient had received treatment of any kind. Sequences were obtained from blood. The clonotype comes from a female donor with papillary thyroid cancer or a benign thyroid nodule (not recorded which). Some clones in this sample may be carry-over from other donors' samples. This rearrangement joins TRBV28 to TRBJ1-2, with D possibly TRBD1 on 6 matching bases. The DNA of the CDR3 is TGTGCCAGCAGTCCCGGGAGGGGGGGTGGCTACACCTTC. Its protein product is CASSPGRGGGYTF.